This paragraph covers one TCR beta chain sequence. In this sample, this clone turned up a few times. Its binding antigen is unknown. No base qualities exist here, and no much larger clone lies one base off it. To estimate absolute template abundance from read counts, synthetic TCR analog templates were spiked into each PCR. Using the immunoSEQ assay, TCRbeta CDR3 regions were amplified from genomic DNA with bias-controlled V and J gene primers. Rearranged TCRbeta segments were sequenced at approximately 20X coverage. As for the original processing: Sequencing errors were corrected by clustering, and CDR3s were annotated against IMGT so that V, D and J genes could be assigned. Downstream analyses used only productive TCRbeta rearrangements, leaving out any out-of-frame or stop-codon sequences. To compute clonality, Shannon entropy was normalized by the log of the number of unique productive sequences and then subtracted from one. Clones differing between time points or between blood and tumor were identified using Fisher's exact test with Benjamini-Hochberg correction, with an adjusted p below 0.01 applied as the threshold. Imported from immuneACCESS, the table was reduced by TCRdb to in-frame sequences with V and J called. These copies leave out some clones; in studies compared against another copy, an unresolved V gene accounts for under half, and the cause of the remainder is not known. That table furnishes V, J and clone size, whereas the DNA furnished D and trimming. The sample yields 42,000 or so clones; roughly four fifths were counted once. The top ten constitute approximately 13% of the sample.

The data derive from a study of PD-L1 blockade in urothelial cancer (dated 2017 in TCRdb). Regarding the complete study: Therapy was started in the mid-2010s for all patients, and atezolizumab 1,200 mg was administered intravenously every 3 weeks. Pretreatment blood TCR-seq was available for about 30 patients, at least one posttreatment blood collection was obtained for some 25 patients, and tumor TCR-seq was available for some 25 patients. Pretreatment tumor samples, along with matched peripheral blood serially collected before and after atezolizumab treatment, were subjected to TCR sequencing. Durable clinical benefit was defined as progression-free survival longer than 6 months, and TCR features were also tested against progression-free and overall survival. The study, an exploratory multi-omic analysis, examined somatic, immune and clinical correlates of response to PD-L1 blockade with atezolizumab in urothelial cancer. Blood samples gave a median of around 140,000 T cells and 88,000 or so unique TCRs, with a median clonality of around 0.074. Patients had an ECOG performance status of 0 or 1 and had received between 0 and 3 prior chemotherapy regimens. In the same patients who had TCR sequencing, pretreatment tumors also underwent whole exome sequencing and RNA sequencing. About 85% of the roughly 29 patients were identified as males with urothelial cancer of bladder origin, and a prior smoking history was reported by 18 of 29 patients. Fewer than ten patients reached durable clinical benefit, while 20 to 25 patients did not. Blood samples were analyzed at two time points: 3 weeks after treatment start (second dose) and 6 weeks after treatment start. The full study reports these points: Improved progression-free and overall survival was found to be associated with pretreatment peripheral blood TCR clonality below the median. Because the sample size was small (n ≈ 31) and many exploratory analyses were performed, the results are intended to be hypothesis-generating. Among patients with durable benefit, tumor-associated TCR clones showed greater expansion in peripheral blood 3 weeks after treatment started (n ≈ 20, p = 0.022).

A distance of 7 bases separates the germline ends of V and J, which lose 0 bases and 4 bases respectively. The cysteine opens and the phenylalanine closes a CDR3 of 13 amino acids. Only the CDR3 DNA is retained, 39 bases long and in frame from the first base. Sequences SGDLS (CDR1) and YYNGEE (CDR2) are obtained from the germline V gene. The meaning of the sample's time point label: peripheral blood 6 weeks after treatment start. A cohort of about 27 patients with locally advanced or metastatic urothelial carcinoma, treated at Memorial Sloan Kettering on a trial protocol, was included. Peripheral blood mononuclear cells were collected pretreatment and during treatment, at between 1 and 8 total time points per patient. The Qiagen DNeasy Blood extraction kit was used to purify genomic DNA from total PBMCs and tumor samples. PBMCs were collected pretreatment and during treatment, and were isolated and stored as previously described.

The source is a man between 60 and 75 years old with urothelial cancer. The sample here was PBMCs, taken around atezolizumab (anti-PD-L1) treatment. Recombination joined TRBV9 with TRBJ2-5, with an unclear D gene assignment. CDR3 sequence: CASSVGGTETQYF. The nucleotides read TGTGCCAGCAGCGTAGGTGGCACAGAGACCCAGTACTTC.